The 27 T cell receptor beta chains in this list originate from one sample, sequenced in a study of molecular identifiers for immune sequencing clone quantification. In TCRdb, the PCR reads were re-called with MiXCR into one record per CDR3 protein. The sample lists about 320,000 distinct CDR3 sequences; about a fifth were seen once. Sequencing was done on a sample of naive CD8+ T cells from blood, with Jurkat cell RNA spiked in. Stated subset: FACS-sorted CD8+CD4-CCR7+CD45RA+ naive T cells. These receptors came from a human donor in good health. Some libraries in this study had Jurkat cell RNA spiked in.

The rearrangement joins TRBV7-8 to TRBJ1-3, with 10 nucleotides matching TRBD1. Germline values: CDR1 SGHVS, CDR2 FQNEAQ. Trimming at V came to 4 bases and at J to 4 bases, leaving 13 bases not matched to a gene. The CDR3 extends over 18 amino acids. The CDR3 DNA follows: TGTGCCAGCAGCTCCTACCGGGACAGGGGCAGGGGAGGAAACACCATATATTTT. Translated, it gives CASSSYRDRGRGGNTIYF. Variable domain in full (rest from reference TRBV7-8 and TRBJ1-3): GAGVSQSPRYKVAKRGQDVALRCDPISGHVSLFWYQQALGQGPEFLTYFQNEAQLDKSGLPSDRFFAERPEGSVSTLKIQRTQQEDSAVYLCASSSYRDRGRGGNTIYFGEGSWLTVV.

About this clonotype itself: This may arise from a read error, as a much more abundant clone is one base away. V usage is TRBV15 and J usage is TRBJ2-6; tentative D call: TRBD2 (6 bases). Germline V gene sequence: CDR1 LNHNV, CDR2 YYDKDF (reference sequence). The CDR3 has 18 amino acids. The CDR3 sequence is CAASPQGGASYGANVLTF. The CDR3 DNA is TGTGCCGCCAGCCCCCAGGGAGGTGCGTCGTATGGGGCCAACGTCCTGACTTTC. Full variable domain (rest looked up from reference TRBV15 and TRBJ2-6): DAMVIQNPRYQVTQFGKPVTLSCSQTLNHNVMYWYQQKSSQAPKLLFHYYDKDFNNEADTPDNFQSRRPNTSFCFLDIRSPGLGDTAMYLCAASPQGGASYGANVLTFGAGSRLTVL.

Notes on this clonotype: A much larger clone sits a single nucleotide away, making a read error possible. The V gene is TRBV28, the J gene TRBJ2-7; no firm D call. CDR1 and CDR2 (germline): MDHEN, SYDVKM. This CDR3 is 14 amino acids long. The CDR3 DNA is TGTGCCAGCAGTCCCCGGATGTACTCCCACGAGCAGTACTTC. This gives the protein CASSPRMYSHEQYF.

Ten or more counts support this clonotype. V gene TRBV12-3 or TRBV12-4 combines with J gene TRBJ1-2; a possible D gene is TRBD1 (6 bases). Trimming pared 6 bases from V and 7 bases from J, leaving 12 bases between. The CDR3 consists of 12 residues. The CDR3 loop is CASSVTGPGYTF. CDR3 DNA: TGTGCCAGCAGCGTTACAGGGCCTGGCTACACCTTC.

This clonotype was recorded a few times. The J gene is TRBJ1-2, the V gene TRBV9; 7 bases fit TRBD1. This CDR3 region has 15 residues. Germline lookup yields CDR1 SGDLS and CDR2 YYNGEE. V trimming: 3 bases; J trimming: 5 bases; junction bases outside the gene matches: 10. The CDR3 coding sequence is TGTGCCAGCAGCGCAAACTGGGACAGAAATTATGGCTACACCTTC. It translates to CASSANWDRNYGYTF. Using reference TRBV9 and TRBJ1-2 for the parts outside the CDR3, the full variable domain is DSGVTQTPKHLITATGQRVTLRCSPRSGDLSVYWYQQSLDQGLQFLIQYYNGEERAKGNILERFSAQQFPDLHSELNLSSLELGDSALYFCASSANWDRNYGYTFGSGTRLTVV.

This clonotype was seen many times. V and J are TRBV2 and TRBJ2-3; D is uncertain. Germline V lookup: CDR1 SNHLY, CDR2 FYNNEI. Trimming removed 2 bases from V and 6 bases from J, with 9 bases in between. CDR3 length equals 13 residues. CDR3 amino acids: CASSEPAKDTQYF. In nucleotides, the CDR3 is TGTGCCAGCAGTGAACCAGCTAAGGATACGCAGTATTTT.

This clonotype was seen a handful of times. This chain connects TRBV6-2 or TRBV6-3 to TRBJ1-2, with 8 bases matching TRBD1. The CDR3 spans 14 residues. Germline V CDR1 and CDR2: MNHEY, SVGEGT. V gave up 6 bases and J gave up 0 bases; unmatched junction bases: 3. The CDR3 coding sequence is TGTGCCAGCAGCATGGGACAGGCTAACTATGGCTACACCTTC. Amino acids: CASSMGQANYGYTF.

This clonotype has more than one count but fewer than ten. The rearrangement uses TRBV7-9 and TRBJ1-2, with 7 bases aligning to TRBD1. The V gene's germline CDR1 is SEHNR and CDR2 FQNEAQ (reference sequence). V lost 4 bases to trimming and J lost 3 bases; unmatched junction nucleotides: 14. This CDR3 spans 17 amino acids. The CDR3 sequence is CASSSYQTGTDDYGYTF. For the CDR3, the DNA is TGTGCCAGCAGCTCTTACCAGACCGGGACAGACGACTATGGCTACACCTTC. Variable domain in full (rest from reference TRBV7-9 and TRBJ1-2): DTGVSQNPRHKITKRGQNVTFRCDPISEHNRLYWYRQTLGQGPEFLTYFQNEAQLEKSRLLSDRFSAERPKGSFSTLEIQRTEQGDSAMYLCASSSYQTGTDDYGYTFGSGTRLTVV.

This clonotype appeared many times. The rearrangement joins TRBV5-4 to TRBJ1-2; a weak D match, TRBD1 (5 bases). V was shortened by 4 bases and J by 4 bases, with 20 bases between the two germline ends. This CDR3 comprises 16 residues. Germline assignment: CDR1 SGHNT and CDR2 YYREEE (reference sequence). The CDR3 bases are TGTGCCAGCAGCCGGATGGACATTCCACTCTCCTATGGCTACACCTTC. Its protein product is CASSRMDIPLSYGYTF.

About this clonotype itself: This sequence may be a read error, since a much larger clone differs from it by one base. The gene calls are TRBV6-5 and TRBJ2-5; possibly TRBD2 for D (7 bases). Trimming pared 3 bases from V and 5 bases from J, leaving 16 bases between. Germline V gives CDR1 MNHEY, CDR2 SVGAGI. The CDR3 spans 15 residues. The CDR3 reads CASSYGGGLGETQYF. CDR3 nucleotide sequence: TGTGCCAGCAGTTATGGCGGGGGCCTTGGGGAGACCCAGTACTTC.

This rearrangement joins TRBV7-9 to TRBJ2-7; the match to TRBD1 covers 7 bases. The CDR3 loop spans 11 amino acids. J was trimmed by 6 bases and V by 4 bases; bases with no gene match: 0. Per germline, CDR1 SEHNR and CDR2 FQNEAQ (reference sequence). CDR3 sequence (DNA): TGTGCCAGCAGCTGGACAGGCGAGCAGTACTTC. Amino acids: CASSWTGEQYF.

Many counts were recorded for this clonotype. The V call is TRBV15, the J call TRBJ2-7, with TRBD2 matching 7 bases. Germline values: CDR1 LNHNV, CDR2 YYDKDF (reference sequence). The CDR3 runs 14 residues. Trimming removed 5 bases from V and 2 bases from J; junction bases left unmatched: 6. CDR3 coding DNA: TGTGCCACCAGCTCAGCGGGGCAAACCTACGAGCAGTACTTC. As protein: CATSSAGQTYEQYF.

Points on this clonotype: A single base separates this from a much larger clone, so it may be a read error. The genes are TRBV29-1 and TRBJ1-2; D is uncertain. This CDR3 has 13 residues. Per germline, CDR1 SQVTM and CDR2 ANQGSEA. The V end was cut by 7 bases, the J end by 0 bases, with 12 bases between. In DNA form, the CDR3 reads TGCAGCGGACGGATAGGGTCTAACTATGGCTACACCTTC. Encoded protein: CSGRIGSNYGYTF. The entire variable domain, with the rest obtained from reference TRBV29-1 and TRBJ1-2, is as follows: SAVISQKPSRDICQRGTSLTIQCQVDSQVTMMFWYRQQPGQSLTLIATANQGSEATYESGFVIDKFPISRPNLTFSTLTVSNMSPEDSSIYLCSGRIGSNYGYTFGSGTRLTVV.

The CDR3 DNA sequence: TGTGCCAGCAGCCAAGCCTCGGAACTAGCGGGCACAGATACGCAGTATTTT. Translated, it gives CASSQASELAGTDTQYF. The genes are TRBV3-1 and TRBJ2-3, with 8 nucleotides matching TRBD2. The CDR3 has 17 residues. Trimming at V came to 1 base and at J to 1 base, leaving 7 bases not matched to a gene. The germline gives CDR1 LGHDT, CDR2 YNNKEL (reference sequence).

This clonotype has ten or more counts. V gene TRBV4-1 combines with J gene TRBJ2-1; D possibly corresponds to TRBD1 (6 bases). V shed 4 bases and J shed 1 base, with 11 bases lying between them. Germline assignment: CDR1 MGHRA and CDR2 YSYEKL. The CDR3 covers 15 residues. CDR3 bases: TGCGCCAGCAGCCGAGCAACAGGGTCCTACAATGAGCAGTTCTTC. Amino acids: CASSRATGSYNEQFF.

The chain is built from TRBV7-6 and TRBJ1-1; D unclear. Germline V gene lookup returns CDR1 SGHVS and CDR2 FNYEAQ. V dropped 1 base and J dropped 3 bases, with 12 bases sitting between them. This CDR3 has 15 residues. The CDR3 sequence is CASSLGVEEHTEAFF. The DNA of the CDR3 is TGTGCCAGCAGCTTAGGGGTTGAAGAGCACACTGAAGCTTTCTTT.

Ten or more counts support this clonotype. The chain links TRBV29-1 to TRBJ2-7, with D perhaps TRBD1 (5 bases). V lost 3 bases to trimming and J lost 2 bases, with 11 bases between them. The V gene's germline CDR1 is SQVTM and CDR2 ANQGSEA. The CDR3 totals 13 residues. CDR3 sequence: CSVEVGRAYEQYF. The CDR3 bases are TGCAGCGTTGAGGTGGGCAGGGCCTACGAGCAGTACTTC.

This clonotype was seen repeatedly, ten times or more. The chain employs TRBV7-2 and TRBJ2-7, with D maybe TRBD1 (6 bases). Looked up from germline, CDR1 is SGHTA and CDR2 is FQGNSA. The CDR3 extends over 17 amino acids. The V end was cut by 7 bases, the J end by 2 bases, with 24 bases between. Here the CDR3 DNA reads TGTGCCAGCACCCCCTCTGTCCGGGACAATGGGCCCTACGAGCAGTACTTC. Its translation: CASTPSVRDNGPYEQYF.

This clonotype was recorded many times. This chain uses TRBV2 with TRBJ1-1; no clear D gene. The CDR3 covers 12 residues. V shed 8 bases and J shed 4 bases, with 11 bases lying between them. The germline CDR1 and CDR2 sequences are SNHLY and FYNNEI. DNA for the CDR3: TGTGCCAGCCTGGGTTTCTTCACTGAAGCTTTCTTT. It translates to CASLGFFTEAFF.

This clonotype was detected many times. The chain is built from TRBV7-9 and TRBJ2-5; 11 bases match TRBD1. The germline gives CDR1 SEHNR, CDR2 FQNEAQ (reference sequence). This CDR3 spans 16 amino acids. The V segment lost 5 bases and the J segment 4 bases; nucleotides outside the gene matches: 9. The CDR3 DNA follows: TGTGCCAGCAGCCCTCCGGGACAGGGGGAAGGAGAGACCCAGTACTTC. This codes for CASSPPGQGEGETQYF. Full variable domain (outside the CDR3, taken from reference TRBV7-9 and TRBJ2-5): DTGVSQNPRHKITKRGQNVTFRCDPISEHNRLYWYRQTLGQGPEFLTYFQNEAQLEKSRLLSDRFSAERPKGSFSTLEIQRTEQGDSAMYLCASSPPGQGEGETQYFGPGTRLLVL.

This clonotype was recorded at least ten times. CDR3 in amino acids: CASTPPGTSTDTQYF. CDR3 coding DNA: TGTGCCAGCACCCCACCAGGGACTAGCACAGATACGCAGTATTTT. The rearrangement joins TRBV6-5 to TRBJ2-3; TRBD2 is a possible D gene (6 bases). With 7 bases removed from V and 0 bases from J, the gap between germline ends came to 14 bases. The CDR3 is made up of 15 amino acids. The germline CDR1 and CDR2 sequences are MNHEY and SVGAGI.

This clonotype has at least ten counts. The chain recombines TRBV9 with TRBJ2-1; 8 bases match TRBD1. Germline lookup yields CDR1 SGDLS and CDR2 YYNGEE. The CDR3 covers 14 residues. V gave up 2 bases and J gave up 5 bases; unmatched junction bases: 3. CDR3 loop: CASSVGTGHNEQFF. In nucleotides, the CDR3 is TGTGCCAGCAGCGTCGGGACAGGACACAATGAGCAGTTCTTC.

Concerning this clonotype itself: The germline gene is not matched at one end of the junction; a read error may be the cause. The J gene is TRBJ2-1, the V gene TRBV2, with TRBD1 matching 11 bases. The CDR3 consists of 13 residues. Germline V gives CDR1 SNHLY, CDR2 FYNNEI. The CDR3 nucleotides read TGTGCCAGCAGTGGGACAGGGGGCAATGAGCAGTCCTTC. Translation: CASSGTGGNEQSF.

This clonotype showed up many times. V is TRBV28 and J is TRBJ1-1; the D gene is possibly TRBD1 (5 bases). Germline V gene sequence: CDR1 MDHEN, CDR2 SYDVKM. The CDR3 loop spans 12 amino acids. V lost 5 bases, J lost 6 bases, and 10 bases lay in between. The CDR3 region has the DNA TGTGCCAGCAGTCCACAGGCCCCTGAAGCTTTCTTT. Its translation: CASSPQAPEAFF.

This clonotype was counted ten times or more. The gene calls are TRBV20-1 and TRBJ2-7; 9 bases are shared with TRBD2. The CDR3 spans 18 residues. Looked up from germline, CDR1 is DFQATT and CDR2 is SNEGSKA (reference sequence). Unmatched junction bases numbered 14, after V lost 0 bases and J lost 2 bases. The DNA of the CDR3 is TGCAGTGCTAGAGATCGGGCGGGAGCGAGCGGGAGGACCTACGAGCAGTACTTC. Translating gives CSARDRAGASGRTYEQYF.

There are many counts of this clonotype. The V gene is TRBV12-3 or TRBV12-4, the J gene TRBJ1-2; possible D gene TRBD1, 6 bases. The CDR3 runs 17 residues. The germline V and J ends were trimmed by 5 bases and 4 bases, with 23 bases remaining between them. CDR3 residues: CASSPGGSPFRGYGYTF. CDR3 bases: TGTGCCAGCAGTCCCGGGGGCTCGCCATTCCGCGGCTATGGCTACACCTTC.

This clonotype was counted a few times. This chain uses TRBV21-1 with TRBJ1-5; TRBD1, as called in the table, went unchecked against the DNA. TRBV21-1 has pseudogene status. CDR3 size: 14 residues. The DNA of the CDR3 is TGTGCCAGCAGCCCCCGGTGGGCATTTCAGCCCCAGCATTTT. Translating gives CASSPRWAFQPQHF.